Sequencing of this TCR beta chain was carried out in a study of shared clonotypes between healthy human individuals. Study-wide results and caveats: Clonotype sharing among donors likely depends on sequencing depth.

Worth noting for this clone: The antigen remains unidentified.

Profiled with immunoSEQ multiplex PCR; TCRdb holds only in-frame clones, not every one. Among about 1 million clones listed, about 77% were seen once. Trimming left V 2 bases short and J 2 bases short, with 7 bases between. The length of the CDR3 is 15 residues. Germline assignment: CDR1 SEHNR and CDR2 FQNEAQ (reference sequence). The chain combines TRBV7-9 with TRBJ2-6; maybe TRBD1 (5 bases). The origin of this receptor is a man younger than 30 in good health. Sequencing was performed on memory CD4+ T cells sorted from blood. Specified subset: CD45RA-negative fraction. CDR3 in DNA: TGTGCCAGCAGCTTACTAGGGGCTGGGGCCAACGTCCTGACTTTC. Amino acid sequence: CASSLLGAGANVLTF.